This entry describes one T cell receptor beta chain. The data are from a study of blood T cell repertoires in COVID-19. Study as a whole: Acute-phase and convalescent COVID-19 samples originated in the United States, Italy and Spain. From T cells, B-cell-depleted T cells, or PBMCs came the material, which was cDNA or gDNA.

The CDR3 length is 15 residues. The trim removed 0 bases at V and 5 bases at J, leaving 3 bases unmatched. Germline-derived CDR1 and CDR2 are MGHRA and YSYEKL. Original data processing: Reference gene primer amplification in the assay estimated nucleated cell counts. Profiled with immunoSEQ multiplex PCR; TCRdb holds only in-frame clones, not every one. The V and J calls and clone size were taken over from that table, and D and trimming were inferred from the DNA. The sample records around 150,000 clones, almost 80% being singletons. Sequences were obtained from peripheral blood. The TCR originated in a man between 60 and 70 years old who had recovered from COVID-19. The chain combines TRBV4-1 with TRBJ2-5; TRBD2 matches 10 bases. CDR3 nucleotides: TGCGCCAGCAGCCAAGATAGCGGGAGGCTTGAGACCCAGTACTTC. Translated: CASSQDSGRLETQYF.